Listed here is a single TCR beta chain. Here immunoSEQ multiplex PCR was the method, and the copy in TCRdb shows in-frame clones only, minus some. Altogether around 120,000 clones are present, 90% being singletons, with the ten largest covering approximately 3.9%. These data come from a study of blood T cell repertoires in COVID-19. There are 13 residues in the CDR3. Per germline, CDR1 KGHSH and CDR2 LQKENI. Trimming pared 3 bases from V and 7 bases from J, leaving 10 bases between. The J gene is TRBJ2-1, the V gene TRBV18; perhaps TRBD2 as D (6 bases). This clonotype originated in a woman aged 60-70 years with COVID-19, enrolled during active disease. Sequencing was carried out using peripheral blood. In DNA form, the CDR3 reads TGTGCCAGCTCACCGTCGCGGGATAATGAGCAGTTCTTC. Translated: CASSPSRDNEQFF.